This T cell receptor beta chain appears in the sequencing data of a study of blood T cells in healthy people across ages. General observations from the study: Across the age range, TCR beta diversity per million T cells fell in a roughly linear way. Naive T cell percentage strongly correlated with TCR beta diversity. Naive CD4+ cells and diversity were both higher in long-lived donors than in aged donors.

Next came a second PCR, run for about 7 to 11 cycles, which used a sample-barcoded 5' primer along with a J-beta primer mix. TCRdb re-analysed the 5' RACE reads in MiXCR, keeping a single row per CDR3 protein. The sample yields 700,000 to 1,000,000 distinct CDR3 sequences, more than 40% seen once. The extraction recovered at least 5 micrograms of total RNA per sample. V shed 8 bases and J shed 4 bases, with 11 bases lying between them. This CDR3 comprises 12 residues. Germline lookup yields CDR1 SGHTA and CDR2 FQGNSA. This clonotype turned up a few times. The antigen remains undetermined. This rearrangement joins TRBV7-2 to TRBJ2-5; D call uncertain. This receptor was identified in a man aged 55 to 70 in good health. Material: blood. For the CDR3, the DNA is TGTGCCAGCGGCTACCCAGGAGAGACCCAGTACTTC. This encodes CASGYPGETQYF.